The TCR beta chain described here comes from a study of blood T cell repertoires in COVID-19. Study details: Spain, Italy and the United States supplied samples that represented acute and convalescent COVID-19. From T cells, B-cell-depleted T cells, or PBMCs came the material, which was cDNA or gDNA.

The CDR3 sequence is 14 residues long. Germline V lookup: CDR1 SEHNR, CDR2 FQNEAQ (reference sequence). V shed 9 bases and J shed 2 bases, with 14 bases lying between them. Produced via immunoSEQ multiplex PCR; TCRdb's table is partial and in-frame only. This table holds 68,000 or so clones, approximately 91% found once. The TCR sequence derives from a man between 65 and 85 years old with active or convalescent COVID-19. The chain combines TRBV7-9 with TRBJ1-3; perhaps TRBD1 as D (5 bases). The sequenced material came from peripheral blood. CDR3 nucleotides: TGTGCCAGTGCCCGTGGGGGGACTGGAAACACCATATATTTT. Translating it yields CASARGGTGNTIYF.